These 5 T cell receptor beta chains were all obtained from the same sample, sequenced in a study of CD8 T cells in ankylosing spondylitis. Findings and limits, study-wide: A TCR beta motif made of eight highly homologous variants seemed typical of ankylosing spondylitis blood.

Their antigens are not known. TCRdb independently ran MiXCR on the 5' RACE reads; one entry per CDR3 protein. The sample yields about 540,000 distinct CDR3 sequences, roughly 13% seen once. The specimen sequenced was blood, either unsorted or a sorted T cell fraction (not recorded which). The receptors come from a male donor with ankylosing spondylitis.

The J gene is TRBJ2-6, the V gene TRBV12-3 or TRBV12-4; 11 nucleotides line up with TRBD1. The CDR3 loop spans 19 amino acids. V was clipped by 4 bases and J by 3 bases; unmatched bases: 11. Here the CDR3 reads CASSSDSGQGAYGANVLTF. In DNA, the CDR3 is TGTGCCAGCAGTTCCGATAGCGGACAGGGGGCTTATGGGGCCAACGTCCTGACTTTC.

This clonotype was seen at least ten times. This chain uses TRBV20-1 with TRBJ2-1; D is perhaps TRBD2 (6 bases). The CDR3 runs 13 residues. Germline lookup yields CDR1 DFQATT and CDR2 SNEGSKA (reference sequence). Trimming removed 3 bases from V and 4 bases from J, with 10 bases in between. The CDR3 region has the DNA TGCAGTGCTAGGGACCGGGGGTACAATGAGCAGTTCTTC. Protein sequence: CSARDRGYNEQFF.

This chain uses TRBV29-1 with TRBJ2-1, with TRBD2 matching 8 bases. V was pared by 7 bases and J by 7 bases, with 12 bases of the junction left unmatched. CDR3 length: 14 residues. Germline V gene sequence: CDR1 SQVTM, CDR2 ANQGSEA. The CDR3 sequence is CSGYPLAGNNEQFF. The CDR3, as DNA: TGCAGCGGATATCCCCTAGCGGGTAATAATGAGCAGTTCTTC.

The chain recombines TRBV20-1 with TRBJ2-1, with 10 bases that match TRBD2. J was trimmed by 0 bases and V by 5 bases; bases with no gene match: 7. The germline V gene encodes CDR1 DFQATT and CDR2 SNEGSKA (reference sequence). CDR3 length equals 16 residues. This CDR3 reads CSALRTSGVSYNEQFF. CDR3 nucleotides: TGCAGTGCTCTACGGACTAGCGGTGTCTCCTACAATGAGCAGTTCTTC.

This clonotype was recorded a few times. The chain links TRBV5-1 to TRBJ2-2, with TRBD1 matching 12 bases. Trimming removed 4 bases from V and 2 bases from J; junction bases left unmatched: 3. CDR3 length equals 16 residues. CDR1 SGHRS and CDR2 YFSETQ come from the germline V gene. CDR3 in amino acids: CASSIGTGGNTGELFF. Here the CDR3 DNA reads TGCGCCAGCAGCATAGGGACAGGGGGCAACACCGGGGAGCTGTTTTTT.